Shown below are 24 T cell receptor beta chains from a single sample sequenced in a study of molecular identifiers for immune sequencing clone quantification. One entry per CDR3 protein, called by TCRdb with MiXCR from the PCR reads. The sample lists roughly 100,000 distinct CDR3 sequences, about 35% occurring once. Material: naive CD8+ T cells from blood, with Jurkat cell RNA spiked in. Noted subset: FACS-sorted CD8+CD4-CCR7+CD45RA+ naive T cells. The receptors were gathered from a human donor in good health. Some libraries in this study had Jurkat cell RNA spiked in.

This clonotype was picked up one time. V is TRBV29-1 and J is TRBJ2-2, with unresolved D. This CDR3 spans 12 amino acids. Germline V gene sequence: CDR1 SQVTM, CDR2 ANQGSEA. Trimming left V 3 bases short and J 6 bases short, with 8 bases between. The CDR3 region is CSVDLPSGELFF. Written as DNA, the CDR3 is TGCAGCGTTGATTTGCCTTCCGGGGAGCTGTTTTTT.

This chain uses TRBV6-5 with TRBJ2-7, with TRBD1 identical over 8 bases. The CDR3 totals 14 residues. From germline, CDR1 is MNHEY and CDR2 SVGAGI. Germline trimming cut 6 bases from V and 5 bases from J; bases unmatched to any gene: 9. In DNA, the CDR3 is TGTGCCAGCAGCCTTGGACAGGGATACCACGAGCAGTACTTC. Translated: CASSLGQGYHEQYF.

The chain combines TRBV6-2 or TRBV6-3 with TRBJ1-5; D is unclear. Germline V gene lookup returns CDR1 MNHEY and CDR2 SVGEGT. This CDR3 region has 12 residues. V was cut by 5 bases and J by 5 bases, with 7 bases left in between. CDR3 DNA sequence: TGTGCCAGCAGTCTAAGGTATCAGCCCCAGCATTTT. This sequence encodes CASSLRYQPQHF.

As concerns this clonotype: The junction departs from germline at one end; a sequencing error may be responsible. This sequence joins TRBV4-2 and TRBJ1-6, with D unclear. This CDR3 has 18 residues. Germline CDR1 and CDR2: LGHNA and YNFKEQ. The CDR3 sequence is CAISQVMAAGPYNSPLHF. The CDR3 DNA is TGTGCCATCAGCCAAGTCATGGCAGCGGGCCCCTATAATTCACCCCTCCACTTT.

Only a few counts were recorded for this clonotype. A much bigger clone sits one base away, suggesting this may be a read error. The chain combines TRBV28 with TRBJ2-7; 7 bases fit TRBD1. Germline CDR1 reads MDHEN; CDR2 reads SYDVKM. This CDR3 comprises 14 residues. The CDR3 protein is CAGSAWDSSYEQYF. CDR3 bases: TGTGCCGGCAGTGCTTGGGACAGCTCCTACGAGCAGTACTTC.

This clonotype came up a few times. The J gene is TRBJ2-5, the V gene TRBV12-3 or TRBV12-4; either TRBD1 or TRBD2 may fit D (5 bases each). The CDR3 is made up of 15 amino acids. V lost 6 bases and J 0 bases, leaving 14 bases between the germline ends. The CDR3, as DNA: TGTGCCAGCAGGGGGGAGTCAGGAGACCAAGAGACCCAGTACTTC. This encodes CASRGESGDQETQYF.

With regard to this clonotype: This may be a read error, as it is one base from a much larger clone. The CDR3 is CASRGYTVAFF. CDR3 sequence (DNA): TGTGCCAGTCGGGGTTACACTGTAGCTTTCTTT. This rearrangement joins TRBV28 to TRBJ1-1; D not certain. The CDR3 has 11 amino acids. Germline loops: CDR1 MDHEN, CDR2 SYDVKM.

This clonotype has at least ten counts. The chain couples TRBV7-2 to TRBJ2-7; possibly TRBD1 for D (5 bases). V was shortened by 1 base and J by 1 base, with 8 bases between the two germline ends. This CDR3 region has 14 residues. The V gene's germline CDR1 is SGHTA and CDR2 FQGNSA. This chain's CDR3 is CASSLDRRSYEQYF. CDR3 sequence (DNA): TGTGCCAGCAGCTTAGACAGGCGGTCCTACGAGCAGTACTTC.

This clonotype showed up just a few times. This chain connects TRBV6-6 to TRBJ2-7; D unresolved. V was clipped by 2 bases and J by 3 bases, with 17 bases between them. This CDR3 has 16 residues. Germline loops: CDR1 MNHNY, CDR2 SVGAGI (reference sequence). This CDR3 reads CASSYVLVSSLYEQYF. For the CDR3, the DNA is TGTGCCAGCAGTTACGTTTTAGTCAGTTCCCTCTACGAGCAGTACTTC.

V usage is TRBV24-1 and J usage is TRBJ2-3, with D tentatively TRBD2 (6 bases). The germline gives CDR1 KGHDR, CDR2 SFDVKD. The CDR3 covers 15 residues. V shed 4 bases and J shed 0 bases, with 10 bases lying between them. This CDR3 reads CATSDPGLSTDTQYF. The CDR3 region has the DNA TGTGCCACCAGTGACCCGGGACTTAGCACAGATACGCAGTATTTT.

There are many counts of this clonotype. V gene TRBV16 combines with J gene TRBJ2-5; D is uncertain. V lost 2 bases and J 2 bases, leaving 6 bases between the germline ends. CDR1 is KGHSY and CDR2 is FQNENV in the germline V gene. The CDR3 contains 13 residues. The CDR3 sequence is CASSQVGQETQYF. CDR3 coding DNA: TGTGCCAGCAGCCAAGTCGGACAAGAGACCCAGTACTTC.

The chain links TRBV7-2 to TRBJ2-2; 8 bases fit TRBD1. Germline V gene sequence: CDR1 SGHTA, CDR2 FQGNSA. This CDR3 has 16 amino acids. Germline trimming cut 5 bases from V and 6 bases from J; bases unmatched to any gene: 11. The CDR3 nucleotides read TGTGCCAGCAGCCCTTTGGACAGGGAAGTCCCCGGGGAGCTGTTTTTT. The encoded protein is CASSPLDREVPGELFF. Based on the CDR3 plus reference TRBV7-2 and TRBJ2-2, the full variable domain is GAGVSQSPSNKVTEKGKDVELRCDPISGHTALYWYRQSLGQGLEFLIYFQGNSAPDKSGLPSDRFSAERTGGSVSTLTIQRTQQEDSAVYLCASSPLDREVPGELFFGEGSRLTVL.

In this sample, this clonotype turned up many times. V gene TRBV28 combines with J gene TRBJ1-1; D remains unclear. The CDR3 runs 9 residues. Germline CDR1 is MDHEN and CDR2 is SYDVKM. V lost 9 bases and J lost 6, with 5 bases in between. The CDR3 nucleotides read TGTGCCAGGGCCGCTGAAGCTTTCTTT. Translating it yields CARAAEAFF.

As for this clonotype: This clone may be a read error of a much larger clone one base away. The chain is built from TRBV4-2 and TRBJ2-7; a weak D match, TRBD2 (5 bases). Germline assignment: CDR1 LGHNA and CDR2 YNFKEQ. This CDR3 contains 16 residues. V lost 0 bases and J lost 6, with 18 bases in between. CDR3 DNA: TGTGCCAGCAGCCAAGATCTCGGACTCATGACGCCCGAGCAGTACTTC. This translates into CASSQDLGLMTPEQYF.

This clonotype was counted ten times or more. The rearrangement links TRBV29-1 to TRBJ1-2, with 9 bases lining up with TRBD1. This CDR3 contains 14 residues. Looked up from germline, CDR1 is SQVTM and CDR2 is ANQGSEA. V dropped 3 bases and J dropped 5; count of bases not matched to a gene: 7. The CDR3 sequence: CSVDRGQGHYGYTF. In nucleotides, the CDR3 is TGCAGCGTTGACCGGGGACAGGGCCATTATGGCTACACCTTC. Using reference TRBV29-1 and TRBJ1-2 for the parts outside the CDR3, the full variable domain is SAVISQKPSRDICQRGTSLTIQCQVDSQVTMMFWYRQQPGQSLTLIATANQGSEATYESGFVIDKFPISRPNLTFSTLTVSNMSPEDSSIYLCSVDRGQGHYGYTFGSGTRLTVV.

The chain has TRBV7-9 and TRBJ2-3; D perhaps matches TRBD1 (6 bases). Germline CDR1 and CDR2: SEHNR and FQNEAQ (reference sequence). The CDR3 length is 15 residues. The ends were cut back, 5 bases at V and 2 bases at J, with 14 bases in the middle. DNA for the CDR3: TGTGCCAGCAGCATACCAGGGGTCGACACAGATACGCAGTATTTT. It codes for CASSIPGVDTDTQYF.

The rearrangement joins TRBV9 to TRBJ2-1, with 7 bases identical to TRBD2. Germline values: CDR1 SGDLS, CDR2 YYNGEE. The CDR3 has 11 residues. The ends lost 0 bases at V and 12 bases at J; junction bases unmatched: 0. In DNA form, the CDR3 reads TGTGCCAGCAGCGTAGGCGGGAGGCAGTTCTTC. Its translation: CASSVGGRQFF. The whole variable domain, remainder taken from reference TRBV9 and TRBJ2-1, is DSGVTQTPKHLITATGQRVTLRCSPRSGDLSVYWYQQSLDQGLQFLIQYYNGEERAKGNILERFSAQQFPDLHSELNLSSLELGDSALYFCASSVGGRQFFGPGTRLTVL.

Details on this clonotype: A much larger clone differs by one base, so this may be a read error. The chain combines TRBV12-3 or TRBV12-4 with TRBJ2-3; D might be TRBD1 (5 bases). The length of the CDR3 is 11 residues. Trimming took 5 bases from V and 10 from J, leaving 10 bases between them. CDR3 nucleotide sequence: TGTGCCAGCAGTCAGACAGAGGCGCAGTATTTT. Translation: CASSQTEAQYF.

On this clonotype: It may be a read error: a sequence one base away is much more abundant. This chain joins TRBV7-3 and TRBJ2-3; 8 nucleotides agree with TRBD2. J gave up 4 bases and V 6 bases, and 9 bases lay outside the gene matches. The CDR3 has 15 amino acids. CDR1 and CDR2 (germline): SGHTA, FQGTGA. CDR3 residues: CASSSAGGRADTQYF. The CDR3 DNA sequence: TGTGCCAGCAGTTCGGCGGGAGGCCGGGCAGATACGCAGTATTTT.

Details on this clonotype: A much larger clonotype is one base distant, so this may be a read error. This CDR3 is missing its conserved last phenylalanine or tryptophan, likely due to a read error. The V call is TRBV13, the J call TRBJ2-2, with 7 bases aligning to TRBD1. Germline values: CDR1 PRHDT, CDR2 FYEKMQ (reference sequence). Losses at the gene ends were 5 bases for V and 4 bases for J; bases not matched to a gene: 4. CDR3 size: 14 residues. The CDR3 DNA sequence: TGTGCCAGCAGCCTGGGACAGCTCACCGGGGAGCTGTTTTAT. Translation: CASSLGQLTGELFY.

This clonotype was seen a few times. The rearrangement uses TRBV5-4 and TRBJ1-4; D may be TRBD1 (5 bases). The V end lost 4 bases, the J end lost 6 bases, and 10 bases lay between the germline ends. Germline assignment: CDR1 SGHNT and CDR2 YYREEE (reference sequence). The CDR3 covers 13 residues. The CDR3 region is CASSGGTHEKLFF. Here the CDR3 DNA reads TGTGCCAGCAGCGGCGGGACGCATGAAAAACTGTTTTTT.

The genes are TRBV5-1 and TRBJ2-4, with a possible D match to TRBD2 (5 bases). The V end was cut by 6 bases, the J end by 0 bases, with 16 bases between. Germline assignment: CDR1 SGHRS and CDR2 YFSETQ. The CDR3 is 16 amino acids. CDR3 nucleotide sequence: TGCGCCAGCAACTATTCCGGGGTCCTAGCCAAAAACATTCAGTACTTC. Its translation is CASNYSGVLAKNIQYF.

In this sample, this clonotype turned up a few times. This chain links TRBV27 with TRBJ2-7, with 8 bases lining up with TRBD1. CDR1 is MNHEY, CDR2 SMNVEV, per germline (reference sequence). The CDR3 extends over 14 amino acids. V dropped 1 base and J dropped 7; count of bases not matched to a gene: 6. The CDR3 DNA sequence: TGTGCCAGCAGTTTATTACAGGGGGGTCGGGAGCAGTACTTC. This encodes CASSLLQGGREQYF.

As regards this clonotype: No conserved phenylalanine or tryptophan is present at the end of the CDR3, so a read error is the likely explanation. V is TRBV15 and J is TRBJ2-1; a weak D match, TRBD1 (6 bases). The ends were cut back, 3 bases at V and 7 bases at J, with 16 bases in the middle. Germline values: CDR1 LNHNV, CDR2 YYDKDF (reference sequence). The CDR3 runs 15 residues. The CDR3 nucleotides read TGTGCCACCAGCAGGACTGTATACAGGGAAAATGAGCAGTTCTAC. It translates to CATSRTVYRENEQFY.